Included here is one T cell receptor beta chain sequence, with context. These data are taken from a study of blood T cell repertoires in COVID-19. Only in-frame clones appear in the TCRdb table, and some are missing; sequencing was by immunoSEQ multiplex PCR. The sample shows some 250,000 clones, around 81% of them seen only once. The CDR3 runs 13 residues. Germline lookup yields CDR1 MDHEN and CDR2 SYDVKM. Trimming removed 9 bases from V and 4 bases from J, with 15 bases in between. The sequence derives from an elderly woman with COVID-19, enrolled during active disease. Sample: peripheral blood. The chain recombines TRBV28 with TRBJ1-2, with D possibly matching TRBD1 (5 bases). The CDR3 region is CASNDSPIYGYTF. DNA for the CDR3: TGTGCCAGTAACGACAGCCCGATCTATGGCTACACCTTC.